One sample yielded the 23 T cell receptor beta chains listed below, sequenced in a study of blood T cell repertoires in COVID-19. Sequencing used immunoSEQ multiplex PCR; TCRdb keeps in-frame clones, though not all of them. The table includes 200,000 to 250,000 clones, approximately 77% detected once. What was sequenced was peripheral blood. The receptors were sampled from a woman over 75 with acute or convalescent COVID-19.

V is TRBV19 and J is TRBJ2-1; 7 bases match TRBD1. Germline V gives CDR1 LNHDA, CDR2 SQIVND (reference sequence). This CDR3 contains 16 residues. V was clipped by 5 bases and J by 7 bases; unmatched bases: 14. The chain's CDR3 is CASSASGQSGWNEQFF. The DNA for the CDR3 is TGTGCCAGTAGTGCCTCGGGACAGTCGGGATGGAATGAGCAGTTCTTC.

In its sample, this clone was seen once. CDR3 loop: CASSSTGNNYGYTF. CDR3 bases: TGTGCCAGCTCATCCACAGGGAATAACTATGGCTACACCTTC. This chain links TRBV18 with TRBJ1-2; tentative D call: TRBD1 (6 bases). Trimming took 5 bases from V and 1 from J, leaving 11 bases between them. Germline V CDR1 and CDR2: KGHSH, LQKENI. The CDR3 contains 14 residues.

This chain links TRBV19 with TRBJ2-1, with 10 bases identical to TRBD1. J was trimmed by 9 bases and V by 1 base; bases with no gene match: 9. The CDR3 extends over 16 amino acids. CDR1 and CDR2 (germline): LNHDA, SQIVND (reference sequence). The DNA of the CDR3 is TGTGCCAGTAGTATAGTAGTAGGACAGGGGGTTGGTGAGCAGTTCTTC. This gives the protein CASSIVVGQGVGEQFF.

The chain is built from TRBV9 and TRBJ1-2; TRBD1 matches at 11 bases. Per germline, CDR1 SGDLS and CDR2 YYNGEE. The V gene end was trimmed by 0 bases and the J gene end by 7 bases; junction bases not matched to a gene: 5. There are 15 residues in the CDR3. Here the CDR3 reads CASSVVGQGASGYTF. The DNA of the CDR3 is TGTGCCAGCAGCGTAGTTGGACAGGGGGCGAGTGGCTACACCTTC.

The V call is TRBV24-1, the J call TRBJ2-6; TRBD2 is a possible D gene (5 bases). V was shortened by 9 bases and J by 0 bases, with 11 bases between the two germline ends. CDR3 length equals 15 residues. Germline V CDR1 and CDR2: KGHDR, SFDVKD. The CDR3 loop reads CATAGTFSGANVLTF. The CDR3 nucleotides read TGTGCCACCGCGGGCACCTTCTCTGGGGCCAACGTCCTGACTTTC.

The chain has TRBV5-4 and TRBJ2-2, with 8 bases aligning to TRBD2. V gave up 4 bases and J gave up 1 base; unmatched junction bases: 3. CDR3 size: 15 residues. Germline CDR1 and CDR2: SGHNT and YYREEE (reference sequence). In nucleotides, the CDR3 is TGTGCCAGCAGCCGAAGCGGGGGGAACACCGGGGAGCTGTTTTTT. It is translated as CASSRSGGNTGELFF.

The V and J genes are TRBV5-4 and TRBJ1-1, with D tentatively TRBD1 (6 bases). Germline V CDR1 and CDR2: SGHNT, YYREEE (reference sequence). The CDR3 covers 14 residues. V lost 7 bases, J lost 1 base, and 14 bases lay in between. DNA for the CDR3: TGTGCCAGCGCGAGGGGGGGACAGAACACTGAAGCTTTCTTT. Encoded protein: CASARGGQNTEAFF. The variable domain in full, with the rest retrieved from reference TRBV5-4 and TRBJ1-1, is ETGVTQSPTHLIKTRGQQVTLRCSSQSGHNTVSWYQQALGQGPQFIFQYYREEENGRGNFPPRFSGLQFPNYSSELNVNALELDDSALYLCASARGGQNTEAFFGQGTRLTVV.

The chain joins TRBV7-9 to TRBJ1-4; 9 bases agree with TRBD1. V shed 6 bases and J 8 bases; nucleotides not matched to a gene: 7. The CDR3 totals 14 residues. Germline CDR1 SEHNR, CDR2 FQNEAQ (reference sequence). The CDR3 reads CASRARTGDEKLFF. The CDR3 region has the DNA TGTGCCAGCAGAGCAAGGACAGGGGACGAAAAACTGTTTTTT.

This clone was seen a few times. The chain couples TRBV5-1 to TRBJ2-2; 9 bases are shared with TRBD2. Germline V CDR1 and CDR2: SGHRS, YFSETQ. The CDR3 has 17 residues. J gave up 0 bases and V 0 bases, and 3 bases lay outside the gene matches. DNA of the CDR3: TGCGCCAGCAGCTTGGTGGCTAGCGGGGCGAACACCGGGGAGCTGTTTTTT. It specifies CASSLVASGANTGELFF.

The chain recombines TRBV7-2 with TRBJ1-5; D is undetermined. V was clipped by 3 bases and J by 7 bases, with 16 bases between them. This CDR3 spans 15 amino acids. CDR1 is SGHTA and CDR2 is FQGNSA in the germline V gene. The DNA of the CDR3 is TGTGCCAGCAGCTTCGATGCCTCCGGAGGACAGCCCCAGCATTTT. Translated: CASSFDASGGQPQHF.

CDR3 DNA sequence: TGTGCCAGCAAAGCTCCCGGGACAGGGGAGTTGACCGGGGAGCTGTTTTTT. It encodes CASKAPGTGELTGELFF. This rearrangement joins TRBV2 to TRBJ2-2; 10 nucleotides agree with TRBD1. J was trimmed by 5 bases and V by 7 bases; bases with no gene match: 13. Looked up from germline, CDR1 is SNHLY and CDR2 is FYNNEI. This CDR3 contains 17 residues.

The chain links TRBV4-2 to TRBJ2-2; 9 nucleotides line up with TRBD1. The V segment lost 0 bases and the J segment 5 bases; nucleotides outside the gene matches: 7. The CDR3 spans 17 residues. Looked up from germline, CDR1 is LGHNA and CDR2 is YNFKEQ. The chain's CDR3 is CASSQEAPDRGTGELFF. In DNA form, the CDR3 reads TGTGCCAGCAGCCAAGAGGCCCCGGACAGGGGAACCGGGGAGCTGTTTTTT.

V and J are TRBV7-3 and TRBJ1-6, with a possible D match to TRBD1 (6 bases). CDR3 length: 14 amino acids. The V end lost 2 bases, the J end lost 11 bases, and 13 bases lay between the germline ends. Germline CDR1 SGHTA, CDR2 FQGTGA. This CDR3 reads CASSLGAGATPLHF. As DNA, the CDR3 is TGTGCCAGCAGCTTAGGTGCAGGGGCAACACCCCTCCACTTT.

The chain uses TRBV7-8 and TRBJ1-1; D is undetermined. Germline CDR1 SGHVS, CDR2 FQNEAQ. V was shortened by 3 bases and J by 0 bases, with 14 bases between the two germline ends. CDR3 length equals 16 residues. As DNA, the CDR3 is TGTGCCAGCAGCTTGAGAGAGGGTTACATGAACACTGAAGCTTTCTTT. Translated, it gives CASSLREGYMNTEAFF. Variable domain in full (rest from reference TRBV7-8 and TRBJ1-1): GAGVSQSPRYKVAKRGQDVALRCDPISGHVSLFWYQQALGQGPEFLTYFQNEAQLDKSGLPSDRFFAERPEGSVSTLKIQRTQQEDSAVYLCASSLREGYMNTEAFFGQGTRLTVV.

This rearrangement joins TRBV5-1 to TRBJ1-3; 7 bases agree with TRBD1. CDR3 length: 17 amino acids. V lost 0 bases, J lost 2 bases, and 8 bases stayed unmatched. The germline V gene has CDR1 SGHRS and CDR2 YFSETQ. As DNA, the CDR3 is TGCGCCAGCAGCTTGGATGGGCCCGGGACAGCTGGAAACACCATATATTTT. Encoded protein: CASSLDGPGTAGNTIYF.

Regarding this clone: This specimen includes other DNA sequences encoding the same CDR3. J is TRBJ2-7 and V is TRBV27, with TRBD2 as a possible D gene (6 bases). Per the germline V gene, CDR1 is MNHEY and CDR2 is SMNVEV (reference sequence). CDR3 size: 13 residues. Deletions cut 3 bases from V and 4 bases from J, with 10 bases between. CDR3 sequence: CASSFSGTYEQYF. DNA for the CDR3: TGTGCCAGCAGTTTTTCCGGGACTTACGAGCAGTACTTC.

The V and J genes are TRBV7-3 and TRBJ2-2; TRBD1 agrees at 7 bases. Germline V lookup: CDR1 SGHTA, CDR2 FQGTGA. Trimming cost V 5 bases and J 3 bases; bases outside gene matches: 9. The CDR3 covers 16 residues. CDR3 protein: CASSPPGQQDTGELFF. In DNA, the CDR3 is TGTGCCAGCAGCCCACCGGGACAGCAGGACACCGGGGAGCTGTTTTTT. Filled out from reference TRBV7-3 and TRBJ2-2, the complete variable domain reads GAGVSQTPSNKVTEKGKYVELRCDPISGHTALYWYRQSLGQGPEFLIYFQGTGAADDSGLPNDRFFAVRPEGSVSTLKIQRTERGDSAVYLCASSPPGQQDTGELFFGEGSRLTVL.

V gene TRBV19 combines with J gene TRBJ1-6, with TRBD1 matching 7 bases. This CDR3 comprises 15 residues. Trimming cost V 4 bases and J 5 bases; bases outside gene matches: 5. Germline CDR1 and CDR2: LNHDA and SQIVND (reference sequence). CDR3 bases: TGTGCCAGTAGTAGCGGACAGGTGAATAATTCACCCCTCCACTTT. It yields the protein CASSSGQVNNSPLHF.

The chain recombines TRBV30 with TRBJ1-4, with 8 bases fitting TRBD1. V gave up 3 bases and J gave up 8 bases; unmatched junction bases: 11. CDR1 and CDR2 from the germline V gene are GTSNPN and SVGIG (reference sequence). This CDR3 is built from 15 residues. The CDR3 bases are TGTGCCTGGAGCGGTACAGGGGGAACTCTGGAAAAACTGTTTTTT. This encodes CAWSGTGGTLEKLFF.

This sequence joins TRBV7-9 and TRBJ1-6; TRBD1 matches at 8 bases. Germline V gives CDR1 SEHNR, CDR2 FQNEAQ (reference sequence). Trimming cost V 4 bases and J 7 bases; bases outside gene matches: 3. CDR3 length: 14 residues. The CDR3 sequence: CASSSGTGNSPLHF. The CDR3 nucleotides are TGTGCCAGCAGCTCCGGGACAGGCAATTCACCCCTCCACTTT.

The V call is TRBV15, the J call TRBJ2-5, with 7 bases identical to TRBD2. Germline V gene sequence: CDR1 LNHNV, CDR2 YYDKDF (reference sequence). CDR3 length equals 15 residues. V was pared by 0 bases and J by 2 bases, with 3 bases of the junction left unmatched. CDR3 DNA sequence: TGTGCCACCAGCAGAGATCGAGCGGGGCAAGAGACCCAGTACTTC. This translates into CATSRDRAGQETQYF.

V usage is TRBV6-6 and J usage is TRBJ2-1, with TRBD1 matching over 10 bases. Germline CDR1 reads MNHNY; CDR2 reads SVGAGI (reference sequence). CDR3 length: 17 amino acids. Trimming at V came to 5 bases and at J to 3 bases, leaving 10 bases not matched to a gene. Written as DNA, the CDR3 is TGTGCCAGCAGTCAAACCACGACAGGGGGCGGCTACAATGAGCAGTTCTTC. This codes for CASSQTTTGGGYNEQFF.

The chain carries TRBV7-8 and TRBJ1-1; possible D gene TRBD1, 5 bases. Trimming took 4 bases from V and 8 from J, leaving 11 bases between them. Germline lookup yields CDR1 SGHVS and CDR2 FQNEAQ. The CDR3 spans 12 residues. The CDR3 bases are TGTGCCAGCAGCTGGGGGGGGACCGAAGCTTTCTTT. It yields the protein CASSWGGTEAFF.